This record concerns one TCR beta chain sequence. This sample is part of a study of blood T cell repertoires in COVID-19. The overall study: Spain, Italy and the United States supplied samples that represented acute and convalescent COVID-19.

Trimming took off 7 bases at V and 0 bases at J, with 16 bases between the two ends. The CDR3 is 16 amino acids. The germline gives CDR1 MRHNA, CDR2 SNTAGT. Measured with immunoSEQ multiplex PCR; TCRdb has only the in-frame clones, and not every one. Seen here are around 100,000 clones, about 85% observed once, and the top ten hold approximately 3.1%. The sequenced material came from peripheral blood. The origin of this receptor is a man in his forties or fifties in a cohort sampled during active COVID-19. V and J are TRBV6-4 and TRBJ2-1, with no clear D. The CDR3 here is CASTLRSRSSYNEQFF. CDR3 DNA: TGTGCCAGCACGCTGAGGAGCCGTAGCTCCTACAATGAGCAGTTCTTC.